A selection of T cell receptor beta chains follows, all from one sample in a study of technical replicates of blood from a handful of donors. This table comes from immunoSEQ multiplex PCR, and its TCRdb copy is limited to in-frame clones, with some not included. The sample includes roughly 50,000 clones, just under 95% of them seen just once. Material for sequencing was PBMCs. These receptors came from a human donor in good health. Some clones in this sample may be carry-over from other donors' samples. CDR3s include the opening cysteine and the closing phenylalanine or tryptophan. D genes are given only for firm matches.

V gene: TRBV7-2
J gene: TRBJ1-1
D gene: -
CDR3 DNA: TGTGCCAGCAGCCGGGGCGGGGTTGGGATGAACACTGAAGCTTTCTTT
CDR3 protein: CASSRGGVGMNTEAFF

V gene: TRBV30
J gene: TRBJ2-4
D gene: -
CDR3 DNA: TGTGCCTGGAGCCCCGGTCCACTAGCCAAAAACATTCAGTACTTC
CDR3 protein: CAWSPGPLAKNIQYF

V gene: TRBV19
J gene: TRBJ1-4
D gene: TRBD1
CDR3 DNA: TGTGCCAGCCGACAGGGGCTTAATGAAAAACTGTTTTTT
CDR3 protein: CASRQGLNEKLFF

V gene: TRBV6-1
J gene: TRBJ2-3
D gene: TRBD2
CDR3 DNA: TGTGCCAGCAGCCGACTAGCGGATACGCAGTATTTT
CDR3 protein: CASSRLADTQYF

V gene: TRBV5-1
J gene: TRBJ1-1
D gene: -
CDR3 DNA: TGCGCCAGCAGCTTGGGTGGCAGCCTGGGGGGCACTGAAGCTTTCTTT
CDR3 protein: CASSLGGSLGGTEAFF

V gene: TRBV15
J gene: TRBJ2-2
D gene: -
CDR3 DNA: TGTGCCACCAGCAGAGGTCGGGAGAACACCGGGGAGCTGTTTTTT
CDR3 protein: CATSRGRENTGELFF

V gene: TRBV6-6
J gene: TRBJ1-1
D gene: -
CDR3 DNA: TGTGCCAGCAGTTCGGGGGGGAACACTGAAGCTTTCTTT
CDR3 protein: CASSSGGNTEAFF

V gene: TRBV4-3
J gene: TRBJ2-7
D gene: TRBD2
CDR3 DNA: TGCGCCAGCAGCCTGTGGTACGGCGGGGGGCCCCCCGGTCTCTTAGAGAACGAGCAGTACTTC
CDR3 protein: CASSLWYGGGPPGLLENEQYF

V gene: TRBV5-5
J gene: TRBJ2-7
D gene: -
CDR3 DNA: TGTGCCAGCAGGCCGACAACCGGCTACGAGCAGTACTTC
CDR3 protein: CASRPTTGYEQYF

V gene: TRBV5-1
J gene: TRBJ2-1
D gene: TRBD2
CDR3 DNA: TGCGCCAGCAGCTTACTCGGGGGGTCAACTAACTACAATGAGCAGTTCTTC
CDR3 protein: CASSLLGGSTNYNEQFF

V gene: TRBV5-1
J gene: TRBJ2-6
D gene: -
CDR3 DNA: TGCGCCAGCAGCATAACAGGGCAAGGGGCCAACGTCCTGACTTTC
CDR3 protein: CASSITGQGANVLTF

V gene: TRBV30
J gene: TRBJ1-2
D gene: -
CDR3 DNA: TGTGCCTGGAGAGGGGTGGGTGGCTACACCTTC
CDR3 protein: CAWRGVGGYTF

V gene: TRBV4-3
J gene: TRBJ1-5
D gene: -
CDR3 DNA: TGCGCCAGCAGCCAAGATCACTATAGCAATCAGCCCCAGCATTTT
CDR3 protein: CASSQDHYSNQPQHF